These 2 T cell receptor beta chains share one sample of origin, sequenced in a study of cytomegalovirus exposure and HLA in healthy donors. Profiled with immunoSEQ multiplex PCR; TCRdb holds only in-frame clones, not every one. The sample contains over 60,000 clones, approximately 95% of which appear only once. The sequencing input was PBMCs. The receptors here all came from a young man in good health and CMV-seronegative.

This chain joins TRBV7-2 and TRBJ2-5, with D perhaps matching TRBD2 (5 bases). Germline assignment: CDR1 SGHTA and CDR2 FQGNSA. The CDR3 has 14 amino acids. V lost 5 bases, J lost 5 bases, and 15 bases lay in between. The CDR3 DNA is TGTGCCAGCAGCCGCATGCGGGTCCTGGAGACCCAGTACTTC. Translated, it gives CASSRMRVLETQYF. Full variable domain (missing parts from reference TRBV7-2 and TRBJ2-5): GAGVSQSPSNKVTEKGKDVELRCDPISGHTALYWYRQSLGQGLEFLIYFQGNSAPDKSGLPSDRFSAERTGGSVSTLTIQRTQQEDSAVYLCASSRMRVLETQYFGPGTRLLVL.

Here the CDR3 reads CASSPGSLTYNEQFF. CDR3 bases: TGTGCCAGCAGCCCAGGGTCCCTCACCTACAATGAGCAGTTCTTC. This sequence joins TRBV7-2 and TRBJ2-1; TRBD1 might be the D (5 bases). The CDR3 is 15 amino acids. V was cut by 5 bases and J by 2 bases, with 13 bases left in between. Germline assignment: CDR1 SGHTA and CDR2 FQGNSA.